This T cell receptor beta chain was obtained from a study of graft-versus-host responses after intestinal transplantation. Study-level background: Multivisceral, liver-intestinal, or isolated intestinal grafts were transplanted into recipients. General observations from the study: In recipient marrow, GvH clones were found, and some appeared first in ileum or blood.

Responders that carried the CFSE label, approximately 200,000 of them, were plated with approximately 200,000 irradiated, violet-dye-labeled stimulator cells. Upon completion of the reaction, proliferating CFSE-low responders, both CD3+CD4+ and CD3+CD8+, were sorted. CDR3 length: 14 amino acids. Germline V gene lookup returns CDR1 MNHNY and CDR2 SVGAGI (reference sequence). Concerning this clone itself: One end of the junction is discordant with germline, which a read error may explain.

TCRdb's table, derived via immunoSEQ multiplex PCR, lists solely in-frame clones and lacks some. This sample has 20,000 to 25,000 clones, with approximately 46% found just once. Sequences were derived from alloreactive CD4+ T cells from a mixed lymphocyte reaction culture, sampled before intestinal transplant. The subset: CFSE-low proliferating T cells sorted from roughly six-day pre-transplant mixed lymphocyte reaction (GvH or HvG direction). The chain has TRBV6-6 and TRBJ2-7; maybe TRBD1 (5 bases). This receptor was obtained from a human patient who received an intestinal transplant. CDR3 region: CVSSLAGHPLEQYF. The DNA of the CDR3 is TGTGTCAGCAGTTTGGCAGGGCACCCCTTGGAGCAGTACTTC.